The rows below give T cell receptor beta chains drawn from one sample of a study of T cell responses to AZD1222 COVID-19 vaccine. Method: immunoSEQ multiplex PCR; TCRdb's copy keeps in-frame clones and lacks some. Altogether around 97,000 clones are present, 91% being singletons, with the ten largest covering 45%. The input for sequencing was peripheral blood, taken on day 0 of AZD1222 vaccination. The receptors were sampled from an adult in good health. Both conserved end residues are part of each CDR3. A D gene is named only where the DNA matches it firmly. Some rows mark clone size as missing; the rest say once, few, many or name a class of expanded clone.

CDR3 protein: CASNEGEIGSPLHF
CDR3 DNA: TGTGCCAGCAATGAGGGGGAAATTGGTTCACCCCTCCACTTT
J gene: TRBJ1-6
clone size: -
V gene: TRBV2
CDR3 length: 14
D gene: -

CDR3 protein: CASAREVVSGNTIYF
CDR3 DNA: TGTGCCAGCGCGAGGGAGGTCGTCTCTGGAAACACCATATATTTT
J gene: TRBJ1-3
clone size: -
V gene: TRBV7-2
CDR3 length: 15
D gene: -

CDR3 protein: CASSLTGGAETQYF
CDR3 DNA: TGTGCCAGCTCACTCACAGGGGGCGCAGAGACCCAGTACTTC
J gene: TRBJ2-5
clone size: -
V gene: TRBV18
CDR3 length: 14
D gene: TRBD1

CDR3 protein: CASSGLVGYGYTF
CDR3 DNA: TGTGCCAGCAGCGGTCTAGTAGGTTATGGCTACACCTTC
J gene: TRBJ1-2
clone size: -
V gene: TRBV5-6
CDR3 length: 13
D gene: -

CDR3 protein: CASSVTFREHYGYTF
CDR3 DNA: TGTGCCAGCAGCGTAACCTTCAGGGAGCACTATGGCTACACCTTC
J gene: TRBJ1-2
clone size: -
V gene: TRBV5-6
CDR3 length: 15
D gene: -

CDR3 protein: CASRPDSYEQYF
CDR3 DNA: TGTGCCAGCAGGCCCGATTCCTACGAGCAGTACTTC
J gene: TRBJ2-7
clone size: few
V gene: TRBV28
CDR3 length: 12
D gene: -

CDR3 protein: CASSPGVGEGYNEQFF
CDR3 DNA: TGTGCCAGCAGCCCCGGCGTGGGGGAGGGATACAATGAGCAGTTCTTC
J gene: TRBJ2-1
clone size: -
V gene: TRBV9
CDR3 length: 16
D gene: TRBD2

CDR3 protein: CASSVVNEQFF
CDR3 DNA: TGTGCCAGCAGCGTGGTCAATGAGCAGTTCTTC
J gene: TRBJ2-1
clone size: -
V gene: TRBV3-1/TRBV3-2
CDR3 length: 11
D gene: -

CDR3 protein: CASSSLRITDTQYF
CDR3 DNA: TGTGCCAGCAGCTCCCTCAGGATCACAGATACGCAGTATTTT
J gene: TRBJ2-3
clone size: -
V gene: TRBV7-2
CDR3 length: 14
D gene: -

CDR3 protein: CASSYSPGPREQYF
CDR3 DNA: TGTGCCAGCAGTTACTCTCCGGGCCCGCGGGAGCAGTACTTC
J gene: TRBJ2-7
clone size: few
V gene: TRBV6-5
CDR3 length: 14
D gene: -

CDR3 protein: CASNRDSSYEQYF
CDR3 DNA: TGCGCCAGCAACCGGGACAGCTCCTACGAGCAGTACTTC
J gene: TRBJ2-7
clone size: -
V gene: TRBV5-1
CDR3 length: 13
D gene: TRBD1

CDR3 protein: CASSPPVSYEQYF
CDR3 DNA: TGTGCCAGCAGCCCCCCCGTCTCCTACGAGCAGTACTTC
J gene: TRBJ2-7
clone size: -
V gene: TRBV28
CDR3 length: 13
D gene: -

CDR3 protein: CASNFRDRTYEQYF
CDR3 DNA: TGTGCCAGCAATTTTCGGGACAGGACCTACGAGCAGTACTTC
J gene: TRBJ2-7
clone size: -
V gene: TRBV28
CDR3 length: 14
D gene: TRBD1

CDR3 protein: CASSEEGSSPLHF
CDR3 DNA: TGTGCCAGCAGTGAAGAGGGTAGTTCACCCCTCCACTTT
J gene: TRBJ1-6
clone size: -
V gene: TRBV2
CDR3 length: 13
D gene: -

CDR3 protein: CASAAPMNTEAFF
CDR3 DNA: TGTGCCAGCGCGGCACCAATGAACACTGAAGCTTTCTTT
J gene: TRBJ1-1
clone size: -
V gene: TRBV18
CDR3 length: 13
D gene: -

CDR3 protein: CASMTGRSSYEQYF
CDR3 DNA: TGTGCCAGCATGACTGGCCGGAGCTCCTACGAGCAGTACTTC
J gene: TRBJ2-7
clone size: -
V gene: TRBV6-5
CDR3 length: 14
D gene: -

CDR3 protein: CASSQAAGPSTDTQYF
CDR3 DNA: TGCGCCAGCAGCCAAGCAGCGGGACCCAGCACAGATACGCAGTATTTT
J gene: TRBJ2-3
clone size: -
V gene: TRBV4-3
CDR3 length: 16
D gene: TRBD2

CDR3 protein: CASSLEAPYEQYF
CDR3 DNA: TGTGCCAGCAGCTTAGAGGCCCCCTACGAGCAGTACTTC
J gene: TRBJ2-7
clone size: -
V gene: TRBV7-9
CDR3 length: 13
D gene: -

CDR3 protein: CASSLRQAVLHF
CDR3 DNA: TGTGCCAGCAGTTTAAGACAGGCGGTCCTCCACTTT
J gene: TRBJ1-6
clone size: once
V gene: TRBV28
CDR3 length: 12
D gene: -

CDR3 protein: CASSLTEFNQPQHF
CDR3 DNA: TGTGCCAGCAGCCTAACAGAGTTCAATCAGCCCCAGCATTTT
J gene: TRBJ1-5
clone size: -
V gene: TRBV4-2
CDR3 length: 14
D gene: -

CDR3 protein: CASSPGGNQPQHF
CDR3 DNA: TGTGCCAGCTCACCAGGGGGCAATCAGCCCCAGCATTTT
J gene: TRBJ1-5
clone size: -
V gene: TRBV18
CDR3 length: 13
D gene: -

CDR3 protein: CATSRTSGLDTQYF
CDR3 DNA: TGTGCCACCAGTAGGACTAGCGGTTTGGATACGCAGTATTTT
J gene: TRBJ2-3
clone size: -
V gene: TRBV24-1
CDR3 length: 14
D gene: TRBD2

CDR3 protein: CATSKGGSNQPQHF
CDR3 DNA: TGTGCCACCAGCAAGGGCGGTAGCAATCAGCCCCAGCATTTT
J gene: TRBJ1-5
clone size: -
V gene: TRBV15
CDR3 length: 14
D gene: -

CDR3 protein: CASSYGIEAFF
CDR3 DNA: TGTGCCAGCAGTTATGGGATTGAAGCTTTCTTT
J gene: TRBJ1-1
clone size: few
V gene: TRBV6-2/TRBV6-3
CDR3 length: 11
D gene: -

CDR3 protein: CASRQETQYF
CDR3 DNA: TGTGCCAGCAGGCAAGAGACCCAGTACTTC
J gene: TRBJ2-5
clone size: -
V gene: TRBV2
CDR3 length: 10
D gene: -

CDR3 protein: CASSSGTGSSYEQYF
CDR3 DNA: TGTGCCAGCAGTTCCGGGACAGGGTCCTCCTACGAGCAGTACTTC
J gene: TRBJ2-7
clone size: once
V gene: TRBV27
CDR3 length: 15
D gene: TRBD1

CDR3 protein: CASSSQVGTEAFF
CDR3 DNA: TGTGCCAGCAGCTCCCAGGTGGGCACTGAAGCTTTCTTT
J gene: TRBJ1-1
clone size: -
V gene: TRBV11-2
CDR3 length: 13
D gene: -

CDR3 protein: CASSHQGNTEAFF
CDR3 DNA: TGTGCCAGCAGCCATCAGGGGAACACTGAAGCTTTCTTT
J gene: TRBJ1-1
clone size: few
V gene: TRBV3-1/TRBV3-2
CDR3 length: 13
D gene: -

CDR3 protein: CASRAPGTSRWNEQFF
CDR3 DNA: TGTGCCAGCAGGGCGCCCGGGACTAGTCGGTGGAATGAGCAGTTCTTC
J gene: TRBJ2-1
clone size: -
V gene: TRBV3-1/TRBV3-2
CDR3 length: 16
D gene: TRBD2

CDR3 protein: CASSKGVRCNEKLFF
CDR3 DNA: TGTGCCAGCAGCAAAGGGGTGAGATGTAATGAAAAACTGTTTTTT
J gene: TRBJ1-4
clone size: -
V gene: TRBV21-1
CDR3 length: 15
D gene: -

CDR3 protein: CAWSVQGNQPQHF
CDR3 DNA: TGTGCCTGGAGTGTACAAGGAAATCAGCCCCAGCATTTT
J gene: TRBJ1-5
clone size: -
V gene: TRBV30
CDR3 length: 13
D gene: -

CDR3 protein: CASKPTGLNSGELFF
CDR3 DNA: TGTGCCAGCAAGCCGACAGGGTTAAATTCCGGGGAGCTGTTTTTT
J gene: TRBJ2-2
clone size: -
V gene: TRBV6-5
CDR3 length: 15
D gene: TRBD1

CDR3 protein: CASSQTGDSPLHF
CDR3 DNA: TGTGCCAGCAGCCAAACAGGGGACTCACCCCTCCACTTT
J gene: TRBJ1-6
clone size: -
V gene: TRBV3-1/TRBV3-2
CDR3 length: 13
D gene: TRBD1

CDR3 protein: CASTPRQGRGNQPQHF
CDR3 DNA: TGTGCCAGTACCCCCCGCCAGGGACGAGGGAATCAGCCCCAGCATTTT
J gene: TRBJ1-5
clone size: -
V gene: TRBV19
CDR3 length: 16
D gene: -

CDR3 protein: CAISESGNQPQHF
CDR3 DNA: TGTGCCATCAGTGAGTCAGGGAATCAGCCCCAGCATTTT
J gene: TRBJ1-5
clone size: -
V gene: TRBV10-3
CDR3 length: 13
D gene: -

CDR3 protein: CASAGGMNTEAFF
CDR3 DNA: TGTGCCAGCGCCGGGGGGATGAACACTGAAGCTTTCTTT
J gene: TRBJ1-1
clone size: -
V gene: TRBV6-5
CDR3 length: 13
D gene: -

CDR3 protein: CASSPGVQETQYF
CDR3 DNA: TGTGCCAGCAGCCCGGGGGTACAAGAGACCCAGTACTTC
J gene: TRBJ2-5
clone size: few
V gene: TRBV11-1
CDR3 length: 13
D gene: -

CDR3 protein: CASSLDRSTEAFF
CDR3 DNA: TGTGCCAGCAGCTTAGACAGGAGCACTGAAGCTTTCTTT
J gene: TRBJ1-1
clone size: -
V gene: TRBV7-3
CDR3 length: 13
D gene: -

CDR3 protein: CASSRDSWQNTEAFF
CDR3 DNA: TGTGCCAGCAGTCGGGACTCCTGGCAGAACACTGAAGCTTTCTTT
J gene: TRBJ1-1
clone size: once
V gene: TRBV9
CDR3 length: 15
D gene: -

CDR3 protein: CSALNDYEQYF
CDR3 DNA: TGCAGTGCATTGAACGACTACGAGCAGTACTTC
J gene: TRBJ2-7
clone size: -
V gene: TRBV20-1
CDR3 length: 11
D gene: -